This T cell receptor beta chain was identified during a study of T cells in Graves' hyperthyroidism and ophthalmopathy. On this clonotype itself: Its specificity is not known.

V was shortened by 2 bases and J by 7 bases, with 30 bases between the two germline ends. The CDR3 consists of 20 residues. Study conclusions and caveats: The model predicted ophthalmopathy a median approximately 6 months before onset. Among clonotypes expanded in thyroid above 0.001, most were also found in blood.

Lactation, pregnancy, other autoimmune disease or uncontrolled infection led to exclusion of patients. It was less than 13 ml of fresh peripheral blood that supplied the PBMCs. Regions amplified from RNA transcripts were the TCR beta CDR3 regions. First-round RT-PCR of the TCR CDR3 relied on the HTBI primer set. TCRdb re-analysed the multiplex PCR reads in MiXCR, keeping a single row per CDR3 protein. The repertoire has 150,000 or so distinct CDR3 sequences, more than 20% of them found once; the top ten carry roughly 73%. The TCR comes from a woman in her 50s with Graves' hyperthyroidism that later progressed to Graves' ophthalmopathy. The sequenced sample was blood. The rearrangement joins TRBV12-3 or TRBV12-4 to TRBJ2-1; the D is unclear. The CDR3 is CASSLRSGLRSRVRQNEQFF. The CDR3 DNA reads TGTGCCAGCAGTTTAAGGTCAGGATTAAGGTCCCGGGTCCGACAAAATGAGCAGTTCTTC.